This TCR beta chain is from a study of T cell responses to AZD1222 COVID-19 vaccine. Some clones are missing from TCRdb's copy, which holds only in-frame ones; the method was immunoSEQ multiplex PCR. The table includes 120,000 to 150,000 clones, roughly 90% detected once. Findings and caveats of the study: Dominant at 160-218 and 743-854, vaccine-associated CD4 TCRs also spanned spike.

In regard to this clone: Its target is not known.

V lost 3 bases, J lost 1 base, and 4 bases stayed unmatched. CDR3 length: 16 amino acids. Germline values: CDR1 SGHTA, CDR2 FQGTGA. Sequencing used peripheral blood, obtained on day 0 of AZD1222 vaccination. The V and J genes are TRBV7-3 and TRBJ2-5; 11 bases agree with TRBD1. This clonotype originated in an adult in good health. CDR3 sequence (DNA): TGTGCCAGCAGCTTGGGGACAGGGGGTTTCCAAGAGACCCAGTACTTC. It translates to CASSLGTGGFQETQYF.